Listed below are T cell receptor beta chains from one sample, sequenced in a study of T cell repertoires in cytomegalovirus infection. TCRdb recomputed calls from the reads with MiXCR, one row per CDR3 protein. The data contain a few hundred thousand distinct CDR3 sequences, over 35% of them singletons. For these receptors, no antigen is known. The sample consisted of cultured PBMCs, taken from culture after CMV antigen stimulation. The receptors originated from a human donor in good health (CMV status not recorded). Some clones in this sample may be carry-over from other donors' samples. CDR3s include the opening cysteine and the closing phenylalanine or tryptophan. A D gene is named only where the DNA matches it firmly. Part of the rows lack a size; the others show once, few, many or a class for expanded clones.

TRBV14	.	TRBJ2-1	.	TGTGCCAGCAGCCTCCTCGGAAGGGGGAAGGGTGAGCAGTTCTTC	CASSLLGRGKGEQFF
TRBV2	TRBD1	TRBJ2-1	few	TGTGCCACCTCGTCCGGGACAGGGGGGTGGGAGCAGTTCTTC	CATSSGTGGWEQFF
TRBV6-2/TRBV6-3	.	TRBJ1-5	once	TGTGCCAGCAGTTATCGGCTCCCAGCCCAGCATTTT	CASSYRLPAQHF
TRBV19	.	TRBJ1-5	once	TGTGCCAGTAGTATCCGACGCGCCCCAGGAAGCAATCAGCCCCAGCATTTT	CASSIRRAPGSNQPQHF
TRBV7-8	TRBD2	TRBJ2-3	few	TGTGCCAGCAGCCCCTCACGCGGGAGAAGGGAAGATACGCAGTATTTT	CASSPSRGRREDTQYF
TRBV28	TRBD1	TRBJ1-1	few	TGTGCCAGCAGTTCGGGATCGTCCAGGGGGCGCATCCCTTTCTTT	CASSSGSSRGRIPFF
TRBV7-2	TRBD1	TRBJ2-3	.	TGTGCCAGCAGCTCCCTGGGACAGGGTTTCACAGATACGCAGTATTTT	CASSSLGQGFTDTQYF
TRBV4-1	.	TRBJ2-2	few	TGCGCCAGCAGCCAAGTAGGTGTGAACACCGGGGAGCTGTTTTTT	CASSQVGVNTGELFF
TRBV27	TRBD1	TRBJ2-7	.	TGTGCCAGCAGTCCTTCCTCCGGGACAGCCCCCTACGAGCAGTACTTC	CASSPSSGTAPYEQYF
TRBV7-8	.	TRBJ1-5	once	TGTGCCAGCAGCTTTGGACCCCCGGGCAGGGGAGCCCAGCCCCAGCATTTT	CASSFGPPGRGAQPQHF
TRBV12-3/TRBV12-4	.	TRBJ1-5	few	TGTGCCAGCAGAGCAGGACAGAGCAATCAGCCCCAGCATTTT	CASRAGQSNQPQHF
TRBV7-9	TRBD1	TRBJ2-7	.	TGTGCCTCTAAATCCACAGGGGACGACGAGCAGTACTTC	CASKSTGDDEQYF
TRBV29-1	TRBD2	TRBJ2-7	.	TGCAGCGTTGTGGGGGATCCGAGCGGGAGTTTCTACGAGCAGTACTTC	CSVVGDPSGSFYEQYF
TRBV12-3/TRBV12-4	TRBD2	TRBJ2-1	.	TGTGCCAGCAGGGGTGGGACTAGGCGGGAGCAGTTCTTC	CASRGGTRREQFF
TRBV7-9	.	TRBJ1-3	.	TGTGCCAGCAGCTCCCCCGGGGGCTCTGGAAACACCATATATTTT	CASSSPGGSGNTIYF
TRBV5-1	.	TRBJ2-1	once	TGCGCCAGCAGCTTGAACGGGGGAAGGGATGAGCAGTTCTTC	CASSLNGGRDEQFF
TRBV20-1	.	TRBJ2-3	.	TGCAGTGCCGGGGGTTCTGGGGGGCCGACAGATACGCAGTATTTT	CSAGGSGGPTDTQYF
TRBV18	TRBD1	TRBJ2-7	few	TGTGCCAGCTCGACGACAGGGGGATACGAGCAGTACTTC	CASSTTGGYEQYF
TRBV6-1	.	TRBJ2-2	.	TGTGCCAGCACAACTACCGACACCGGGGAGCTGTTTTTT	CASTTTDTGELFF
TRBV20-1	TRBD1	TRBJ1-4	.	TGCAGTGCTCTAAGACAGGGGGATTGGGAAAAACTGTTTTTT	CSALRQGDWEKLFF
TRBV7-2	TRBD2	TRBJ2-1	once	TGTGCCAGCAGCTCAGGGACTAGCGGGAGGTGGTCCTACAATGAGCAGTTCTTC	CASSSGTSGRWSYNEQFF
TRBV27	.	TRBJ1-3	few	TGTGCCAGCAGTCCCTTTGGGGTGGGGAGGACTGGAAACACCATATATTTT	CASSPFGVGRTGNTIYF
TRBV7-2	.	TRBJ1-5	many	TGTGCCAGCAGCTTAGTACCACAGGACAATCAGCCCCAGCATTTT	CASSLVPQDNQPQHF
TRBV20-1	TRBD2	TRBJ2-7	.	TGCAGTGCTTTTTCTAGCGGGAGCTCCTACGAGCAGTACTTC	CSAFSSGSSYEQYF
TRBV4-1	.	TRBJ2-2	.	TGTGCCAGCAGCCAAGAGCCCCGGACCGGGGAGCTGTTTTTT	CASSQEPRTGELFF
TRBV12-3/TRBV12-4	.	TRBJ1-1	.	TGTGCCAGTTGGGGGAGGGGCACTGAAGCTTTCTTT	CASWGRGTEAFF
TRBV2	.	TRBJ2-1	.	TGTGCCAGCAGTGATTTCATGCTAGACGTTGAGCAGTTCTTC	CASSDFMLDVEQFF
TRBV2	TRBD1	TRBJ2-6	once	TGTGCCAGCAATTATAACGGGAAGCCGGGACAGTTCTCTGGGGCCAACGTCCTGACTTTC	CASNYNGKPGQFSGANVLTF
TRBV7-2	.	TRBJ1-5	few	TGTGCCAGCAGCATCCTTACAGGTAGCAATCAGCCCCAGCATTTT	CASSILTGSNQPQHF
TRBV20-1	.	TRBJ1-5	few	TGCAGTGCTAGCCCCGGGCAGTGGAGCAATCAGCCCCAGCATTTT	CSASPGQWSNQPQHF
TRBV6-1	.	TRBJ1-1	.	TGTGCCAGCAGTGAAAAATTGGGGTCGTCTTGGGACACTGAAGCTTTCTTT	CASSEKLGSSWDTEAFF
TRBV27	.	TRBJ2-5	.	TGTGCCAGCAGTCCCAAACTAGGATGGGCCGAAGAGACCCAGTACTTC	CASSPKLGWAEETQYF
TRBV28	TRBD1	TRBJ1-4	.	TGTGCCAGCAGTGGTCCGGGACAGCGGAATGAAAAACTGTTTTTT	CASSGPGQRNEKLFF
TRBV7-2	.	TRBJ2-5	.	TGTGCCAGCAGCTTAGTAGAGAAGGGGACCCAGTACTTC	CASSLVEKGTQYF
TRBV4-1	TRBD1	TRBJ2-7	.	TGCGCCAGCAGCCAAGATCCCGACAGGGTCCGACACTACGAGCAGTACTTC	CASSQDPDRVRHYEQYF
TRBV2	.	TRBJ2-1	.	TGTGCCAGCAGACCCGATTTTAGTGTCGATGAGCAGTTCTTC	CASRPDFSVDEQFF
TRBV4-1	TRBD2	TRBJ2-7	.	TGCGCCAGCGGCGGGGGTCCCTACGAGCAGTACTTC	CASGGGPYEQYF
TRBV28	.	TRBJ2-1	once	TGTGCCAGCAGTTACCCTACTCCGGGACTTCGCGCTGAGAGCTCCTACAATGAGCAGTTCTTC	CASSYPTPGLRAESSYNEQFF
TRBV12-3/TRBV12-4	TRBD1	TRBJ1-6	few	TGTGCCAGCAGTTTTACCGACCCGGGACAGGGAGATTCACCCCTCCACTTT	CASSFTDPGQGDSPLHF